This T cell receptor beta chain was sequenced in a study of patients and donors after allogeneic stem cell transplantation. CDR3 size: 13 residues. Per the germline V gene, CDR1 is SNHLY and CDR2 is FYNNEI. This clonotype came up a few times. A read error may produce the germline difference seen at one junction end. TCRdb re-called the RT-PCR reads with MiXCR, one entry per CDR3 protein. The sample shows under 170,000 distinct CDR3 sequences, 37% of them seen only once. This receptor was identified in a human donor who was either an allogeneic HSCT recipient or a stem cell or donor lymphocyte infusion donor (not recorded which). It is not recorded whose cells these are; they may come from a transplant donor. Specimen: blood, either unsorted or a sorted T cell fraction (not recorded which). The J gene is TRBJ1-6, the V gene TRBV2; D not certain. The CDR3 DNA is TGTGCCAGCAGTGACCTGGATAATTTACCCCTCCACTTT. The encoded protein is CASSDLDNLPLHF.